The T cell receptor beta chain described here comes from a study of blood T cell repertoires in COVID-19 (dated by TCRdb to the early 2020s). In terms of the full investigation: Collaborator samples came from the United States, Italy and Spain and covered acute and convalescent phases of COVID-19. The material from the prospective study consisted of cDNA or gDNA derived from T cells, B-cell-depleted T cells, or PBMCs. Where available, HLA class I and class II types were taken from metadata supplied by the sample provider and were not determined by assay-based typing. Samples came from the ongoing ImmuneRACE study (first 160 participants) plus 1,254 subjects from 6 global collaborators. The dataset comprised deeply sampled blood TCRbeta repertoires from subjects exposed to, actively infected with, or recovered from COVID-19. The repertoires were released in a freely available public database intended as a resource for research on the immune response to SARS-CoV-2. A de-identified subject ID, COVID-19 status, age in years and sex were almost always included in the sample metadata.

The germline V gene encodes CDR1 LGHDT and CDR2 YNNKEL (reference sequence). Reading from cysteine to phenylalanine, the CDR3 counts 14 amino acids. Only the CDR3 region is kept as DNA, spanning 42 bases read in frame from base 1. At the junction V is shortened by 1 base and J by 7 bases, with 11 bases in between. At one collaborating source in Seattle, patients were enrolled during active infection and were followed longitudinally through the course of disease. The collaborating institutions used their own protocols to collect whole blood in K2EDTA tubes. For TCRbeta analysis, collaborators shipped samples as frozen whole blood, isolated PBMCs, or DNA extracted from either of those sample types. Overall results and qualifications from the work: Clinical and demographic metadata were provided uncurated, with the amount varying by source and participant.

TCRbeta CDR3 regions were amplified from genomic DNA by means of the immunoSEQ Assay, a bias-controlled multiplex PCR. The authors processed their data as follows. Within the assay, amplification of reference gene primers was used to estimate how many nucleated cells each sample contained. To quantify the absolute abundance of each unique TCRbeta CDR3 rearrangement, sequence reads were collapsed and filtered. For each sample, productive Simpson clonality was calculated as the square root of Simpson's diversity index over productive rearrangements. TCRdb took this table from immuneACCESS and kept in-frame rearrangements with V and J called. Such tables lack part of the clones; where checked against another copy, unresolved V genes explain under half of the gap, and the rest is unexplained. For V, J and clone size, that table is used; D and trimming come from the DNA. This sample gives over 200,000 clones in total; about 90% of them show up just once. 2% to 3% of the sample belongs to the ten largest clones.

A word on this clone: The antigen this receptor binds is unknown. No much larger clone is present one base from it, and per-base qualities are unavailable.

The specimen sequenced was peripheral blood. The chain is encoded by TRBV3-1 (or the pseudogene TRBV3-2) joined to TRBJ2-1; confidence is insufficient to name the D gene. This receptor was identified in a man aged 25 to 40 with COVID-19, enrolled during active disease. The CDR3 protein sequence reads: CASSQVNSGNEQFF. The DNA is as follows: TGTGCCAGCAGCCAAGTCAATAGTGGTAATGAGCAGTTCTTC.